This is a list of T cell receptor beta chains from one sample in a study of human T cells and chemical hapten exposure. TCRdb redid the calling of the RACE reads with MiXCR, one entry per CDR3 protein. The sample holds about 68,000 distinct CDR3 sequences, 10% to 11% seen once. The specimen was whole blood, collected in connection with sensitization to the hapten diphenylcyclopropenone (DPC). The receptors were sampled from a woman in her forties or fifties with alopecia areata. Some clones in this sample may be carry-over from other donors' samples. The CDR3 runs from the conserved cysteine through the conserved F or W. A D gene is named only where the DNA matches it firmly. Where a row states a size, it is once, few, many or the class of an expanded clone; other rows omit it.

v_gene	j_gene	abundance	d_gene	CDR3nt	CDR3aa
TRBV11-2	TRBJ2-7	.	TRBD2	TGTGCCAGCAGCTTAAGGCTAGCGGGCAACTACGAGCAGTACTTC	CASSLRLAGNYEQYF
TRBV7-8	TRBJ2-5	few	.	TGTGCCAGCATCAAATCACCGGGACCTCAAGAGACCCAGTACTTC	CASIKSPGPQETQYF
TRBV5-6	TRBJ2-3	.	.	TGTGCCAGCAGCTTAACGGGGGAGGATACGCAGTATTTT	CASSLTGEDTQYF
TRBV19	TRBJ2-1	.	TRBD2	TGTGCCAGTAGTGGAAAGGGGACTAGTCAGAATGAGCAGTTCTTC	CASSGKGTSQNEQFF
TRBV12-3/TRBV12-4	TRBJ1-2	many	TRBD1	TGTGCCAGCAGTTTAGACCTGGGACAGGGAAAGAATGGCTACACCTTC	CASSLDLGQGKNGYTF
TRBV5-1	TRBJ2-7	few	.	TGCGCCAGCAGCGTGGACAGCTACTACGAGCAGTACTTC	CASSVDSYYEQYF
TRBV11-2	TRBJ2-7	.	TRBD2	TGTGCCAGCAGCTTACTAGCGGGGGGCCCGCCACCATACGAGCAGTACTTC	CASSLLAGGPPPYEQYF
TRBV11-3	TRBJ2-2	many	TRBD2	TGTGCCAGCAGCGTGAGCGGGGCCCACACCGGGGAGCTGTTTTTT	CASSVSGAHTGELFF
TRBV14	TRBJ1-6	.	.	TGTGCCAGCAGCCAACTAAGTTCGGGTTTGGCCTCACCCCTCCACTTT	CASSQLSSGLASPLHF
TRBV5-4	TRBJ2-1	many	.	TGTGCCAGCAGCTTGGGTACAGGCGGTGGTTCCAATGAGCAGTTCTTC	CASSLGTGGGSNEQFF
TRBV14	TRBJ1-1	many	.	TGTGCCAGCAGCCAATATTCAGTACCTGAAGCTTTCTTT	CASSQYSVPEAFF
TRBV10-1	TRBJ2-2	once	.	TGCGCCAGCAGGGAAACCCCTCACGGGGAGCTGTTTTTT	CASRETPHGELFF
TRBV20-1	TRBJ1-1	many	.	TGCAGTGCTAGAGGAGAGTTGGCTTTCTTT	CSARGELAFF
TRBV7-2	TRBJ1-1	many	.	TGTGCCAGCAGCTTGGGACAACCCGGGACTGAAGCTTTCTTT	CASSLGQPGTEAFF
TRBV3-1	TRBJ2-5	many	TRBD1	TGTGCCAGCAGCCTCCGGGACAGGGGAACAAGGGAGACCCAGTACTTC	CASSLRDRGTRETQYF
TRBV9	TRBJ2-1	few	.	TGTGCCAGCAGCGTAGCGCTTTGGGGCAATGAGCAGTTCTTC	CASSVALWGNEQFF
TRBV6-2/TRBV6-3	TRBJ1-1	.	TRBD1	TGTGCCAGCAGTTACATTAGTAGGGGGCAGCCTGAAGCTTTCTTT	CASSYISRGQPEAFF
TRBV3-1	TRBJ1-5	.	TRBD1	TGTGCCAGCAGCCAAGCAGGGGGAGGTCAGCCCCAGCATTTT	CASSQAGGGQPQHF
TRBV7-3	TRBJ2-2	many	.	TGTGCCAGCAGCTTAAAGGGGGACCACACCGGGGAGCTGTTTTTT	CASSLKGDHTGELFF
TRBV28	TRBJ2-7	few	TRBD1	TGTGCCAGCAGCCTACCACAGGGGGCGCGGGAGCAGTACTTC	CASSLPQGAREQYF
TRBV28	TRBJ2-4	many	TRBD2	TGTGCCAGCAGTTTATCGGGACTAGCGCCCCGTCAGTACTTC	CASSLSGLAPRQYF
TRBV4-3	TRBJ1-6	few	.	TGCGCCAGCAGCCAAGGGGGACACCCAGGGTCGGATTCACCCCTCCACTTT	CASSQGGHPGSDSPLHF
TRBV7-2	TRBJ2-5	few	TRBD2	TGTGCCAGCAGCGTACTAGCGGGCTCGAAAGCGGGTGAGACCCAGTACTTC	CASSVLAGSKAGETQYF
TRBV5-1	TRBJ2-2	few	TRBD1	TGCGCCAGCAGTCAAGTCCCCGACAGGGCAACCGGGGAGCTGTTTTTT	CASSQVPDRATGELFF
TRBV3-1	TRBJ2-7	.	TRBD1	TGTGCCAGCAGCCAAACGGGACAGGCCTCCTACGAGCAGTACTTC	CASSQTGQASYEQYF
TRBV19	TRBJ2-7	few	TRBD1	TGTGCCAGTTTTCGACAGGGGGAAAACGAGCAGTACTTC	CASFRQGENEQYF
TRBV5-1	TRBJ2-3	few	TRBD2	TGCGCCAGCAGCTCCTTAGCGGGACCCACAGATACGCAGTATTTT	CASSSLAGPTDTQYF
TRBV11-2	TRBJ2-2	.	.	TGTGCCAGCAGCCTTTCCCCTGAGGGTGCTAACACCGGGGAGCTGTTTTTT	CASSLSPEGANTGELFF
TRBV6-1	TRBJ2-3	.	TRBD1	TGTGCCAGCAGGGGGACAGTTACGAGCACAGATACGCAGTATTTT	CASRGTVTSTDTQYF
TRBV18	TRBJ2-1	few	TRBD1	TGTGCCAGCTCACCCTCGACAGGGGCCCTGATCAGCTCCTACAATGAGCAGTTCTTC	CASSPSTGALISSYNEQFF
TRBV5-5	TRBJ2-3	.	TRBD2	TGTGCCAGCAGCAAGGAGACTAGCGCGGAGTATTTT	CASSKETSAEYF
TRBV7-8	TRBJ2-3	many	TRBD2	TGTGCCAGCAGCTTGGGGAGCGGGAGGACAGATACGCAGTATTTT	CASSLGSGRTDTQYF
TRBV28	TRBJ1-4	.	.	TGTGCCAGCAGCAGAATTCGGTTCCTTAATGAAAAACTGTTTTTT	CASSRIRFLNEKLFF
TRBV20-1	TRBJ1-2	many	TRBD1	TGCAGTGCTAGAGGATTCAGGGGGCGCAACTATGGCTACACCTTC	CSARGFRGRNYGYTF
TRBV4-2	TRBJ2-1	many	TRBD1	TGTGCCAGCAGCCAAGTTGGGACAGGGGGGGATGAGCAGTTCTTC	CASSQVGTGGDEQFF
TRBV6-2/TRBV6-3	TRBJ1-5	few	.	TGTGCCAGCACCCAAACGGGCACAAGGGGGAGATTCAGCAATCAGCCCCAGCATTTT	CASTQTGTRGRFSNQPQHF
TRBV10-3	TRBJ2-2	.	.	TGTGCCATCAGCAACAGGGCTTGGACCGGGGAGCTGTTTTTT	CAISNRAWTGELFF
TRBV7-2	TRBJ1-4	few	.	TGTGCCAGCAGACGGGGAGCTTCTAATGAAAAACTGTTTTTT	CASRRGASNEKLFF
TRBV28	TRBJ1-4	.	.	TGTGCCAGCAGTTTATGGACGGCAACTAATGAAAAACTGTTTTTT	CASSLWTATNEKLFF
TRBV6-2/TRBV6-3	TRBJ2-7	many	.	TGTGCCAGCAGTTACCAGGTCGAGCAGTACTTC	CASSYQVEQYF
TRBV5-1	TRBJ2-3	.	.	TGCGCCAGCAGCTTACAGACTAGCACAGATACGCAGTATTTT	CASSLQTSTDTQYF
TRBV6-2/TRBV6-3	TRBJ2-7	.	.	TGTGCCAGCAGTTACCGAGAGGTCGCAGGGAAATACGAGCAGTACTTC	CASSYREVAGKYEQYF
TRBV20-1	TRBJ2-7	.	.	TGCAGTGCTAGTGGGAGTTCCTACGAGCAGTACTTC	CSASGSSYEQYF
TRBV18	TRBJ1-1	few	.	TGTGCCAGCTCACCAGTCAGGGACACTGAAGCTTTCTTT	CASSPVRDTEAFF
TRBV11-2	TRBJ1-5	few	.	TGTGCCAGCAGCGAGGGGACGGGTTTATACCAGCCCCAGCATTTT	CASSEGTGLYQPQHF
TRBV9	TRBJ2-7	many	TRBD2	TGTGCCAGCAGCGTAGAGCACCCGAATGTCCCGGGGGGCGAGCAGTACTTC	CASSVEHPNVPGGEQYF
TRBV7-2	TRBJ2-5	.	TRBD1	TGTGCCAGCAGCTTAGGCGGGACAGGGCGAAGTACGAAGACCCAGTACTTC	CASSLGGTGRSTKTQYF
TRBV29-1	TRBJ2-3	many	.	TGCAGCGTTGTGAGCGGAGCCCATAGCACAGATACGCAGTATTTT	CSVVSGAHSTDTQYF
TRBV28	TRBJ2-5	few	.	TGTGCCAGCGGGACGGAGGAGACCCAGTACTTC	CASGTEETQYF
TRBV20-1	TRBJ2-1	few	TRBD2	TGCAGTGCTTCTGGACTAGCGGGGGGGCCCTACAATGAGCAGTTCTTC	CSASGLAGGPYNEQFF
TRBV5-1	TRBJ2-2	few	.	TGCGCCAGCAGCTTGTCTCCGGGGAACACCGGGGAGCTGTTTTTT	CASSLSPGNTGELFF
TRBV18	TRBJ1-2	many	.	TGTGCCAGCTCACCCCAAACGGCGGATAACTATGGCTACACCTTC	CASSPQTADNYGYTF
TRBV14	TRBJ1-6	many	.	TGTGCCAGCAGCCAAAGGATTGCCCGGGGTAGATATTCACCCCTCCACTTT	CASSQRIARGRYSPLHF
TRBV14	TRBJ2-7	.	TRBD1	TGTGCCAGCGGCATCGGGACAGGGGCTGAAGAGCAGTACTTC	CASGIGTGAEEQYF